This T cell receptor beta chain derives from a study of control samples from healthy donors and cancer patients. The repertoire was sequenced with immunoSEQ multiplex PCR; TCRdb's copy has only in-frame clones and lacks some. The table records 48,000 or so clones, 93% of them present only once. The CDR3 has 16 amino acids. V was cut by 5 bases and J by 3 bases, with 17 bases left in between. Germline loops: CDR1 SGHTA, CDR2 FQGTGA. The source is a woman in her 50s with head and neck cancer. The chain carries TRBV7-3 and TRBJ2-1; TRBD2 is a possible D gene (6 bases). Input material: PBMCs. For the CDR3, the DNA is TGTGCCAGCAGCCCAGATCCGGGACTCGTCTACAATGAGCAGTTCTTC. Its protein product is CASSPDPGLVYNEQFF.